A selection of T cell receptor beta chains follows, all from one sample in a study of T cell changes during pregnancy in multiple sclerosis. The data were produced by immunoSEQ multiplex PCR, yet TCRdb's version contains in-frame clones alone and is incomplete. The sample carries about 52,000 clones, around 92% recorded once. Sequencing was performed on CD4+ T cells from peripheral blood mononuclear cells, taken after pregnancy. These receptors were obtained from a female donor in good health, enrolled as a control in a pregnancy study. The CDR3 runs from the conserved cysteine through the conserved F or W. D genes are given only for firm matches. Only some rows state a clone size, as once, few, many or a class for expanded clones.

d_gene: .
v_gene: TRBV28
j_gene: TRBJ2-7
abundance: once
CDR3nt: TGTGCCAGCGCTAGACAGGCAGGGCGCCCCGAGCAGTACTTC
CDR3aa: CASARQAGRPEQYF

d_gene: .
v_gene: TRBV6-6
j_gene: TRBJ2-5
abundance: .
CDR3nt: TGTGCCAGCGCGAATACGGGGGGCGGGGAGACCCAGTACTTC
CDR3aa: CASANTGGGETQYF

d_gene: .
v_gene: TRBV18
j_gene: TRBJ1-5
abundance: few
CDR3nt: TGTGCCAGCTCCCCTAGCGCGCCTAGCAATCAGCCCCAGCATTTT
CDR3aa: CASSPSAPSNQPQHF

d_gene: TRBD1
v_gene: TRBV7-2
j_gene: TRBJ1-5
abundance: .
CDR3nt: TGTGCCAGCAGCTCTGACAGGGGAGTTCAGCCCCAGCATTTT
CDR3aa: CASSSDRGVQPQHF

d_gene: .
v_gene: TRBV6-1
j_gene: TRBJ1-1
abundance: .
CDR3nt: TGTGCCAGCAGCTCCATGCGGAACACTGAAGCTTTCTTT
CDR3aa: CASSSMRNTEAFF

d_gene: TRBD2
v_gene: TRBV7-2
j_gene: TRBJ2-5
abundance: .
CDR3nt: TGTGCCAGCAGCTACACACTAGCGGGGGGGGTCGAGACCCAGTACTTC
CDR3aa: CASSYTLAGGVETQYF

d_gene: TRBD2
v_gene: TRBV11-2
j_gene: TRBJ2-2
abundance: .
CDR3nt: TGTGCCAGCAGCTTAGGAGCGGGGCCTTACACCGGGGAGCTGTTTTTT
CDR3aa: CASSLGAGPYTGELFF

d_gene: .
v_gene: TRBV11-2
j_gene: TRBJ1-2
abundance: few
CDR3nt: TGTGCCAGCAGCTTTTCAGGAAACTATGGCTACACCTTC
CDR3aa: CASSFSGNYGYTF

d_gene: .
v_gene: TRBV11-3
j_gene: TRBJ2-3
abundance: .
CDR3nt: TGTGCCAGCAGCTTAGATCACAAGGATACGCAGTATTTT
CDR3aa: CASSLDHKDTQYF

d_gene: TRBD2
v_gene: TRBV2
j_gene: TRBJ2-5
abundance: .
CDR3nt: TGTGCCAGCAATAGCGGGGGGCCTCAAGAGACCCAGTACTTC
CDR3aa: CASNSGGPQETQYF

d_gene: .
v_gene: TRBV28
j_gene: TRBJ1-1
abundance: .
CDR3nt: TGTGCCAGCAGTTTGGAGGGGCGCCACACTGAAGCTTTCTTT
CDR3aa: CASSLEGRHTEAFF

d_gene: TRBD1
v_gene: TRBV5-5
j_gene: TRBJ1-4
abundance: .
CDR3nt: TGTGCCAGCAGCTTACAGGGGGCGCGAGAAAAACTGTTTTTT
CDR3aa: CASSLQGAREKLFF

d_gene: .
v_gene: TRBV7-9
j_gene: TRBJ2-3
abundance: .
CDR3nt: TGTGCCAGCGCGTCGGGGGAAACGCAGTATTTT
CDR3aa: CASASGETQYF

d_gene: .
v_gene: TRBV5-1
j_gene: TRBJ1-6
abundance: .
CDR3nt: TGCGCCAGCGAAATGGGGCCAGAGAATAATTCACCCCTCCACTTT
CDR3aa: CASEMGPENNSPLHF

d_gene: .
v_gene: TRBV19
j_gene: TRBJ1-2
abundance: .
CDR3nt: TGTGCCAGTAGTACTACAGGCGGAGAAGGCTACACCTTC
CDR3aa: CASSTTGGEGYTF

d_gene: .
v_gene: TRBV21-1
j_gene: TRBJ2-7
abundance: .
CDR3nt: TGTGCCAGCGGTCCAACAGGAGTAGGGAACTACGAGCAGTACTTC
CDR3aa: CASGPTGVGNYEQYF

d_gene: .
v_gene: TRBV30
j_gene: TRBJ2-2
abundance: .
CDR3nt: TGTGCCTGGAGGGGGGGGGCGAGCACCGGGGAGCTGTTTTTT
CDR3aa: CAWRGGASTGELFF

d_gene: .
v_gene: TRBV4-1
j_gene: TRBJ1-1
abundance: .
CDR3nt: TGCGCCAGCAGCCAAGTGCGGAGGACGAACACTGAAGCTTTCTTT
CDR3aa: CASSQVRRTNTEAFF

d_gene: TRBD1
v_gene: TRBV28
j_gene: TRBJ1-5
abundance: .
CDR3nt: TGTGCCAGCAGTGACAGGGGGCAAAGCAATCAGCCCCAGCATTTT
CDR3aa: CASSDRGQSNQPQHF

d_gene: .
v_gene: TRBV18
j_gene: TRBJ1-4
abundance: .
CDR3nt: TGTGCCAGCTCACCACCCCCGCGGTTTAATGAAAAACTGTTTTTT
CDR3aa: CASSPPPRFNEKLFF

d_gene: .
v_gene: TRBV5-4
j_gene: TRBJ1-6
abundance: .
CDR3nt: TGTGCCAGCACCCAGGAGGGAGACGCTTATAATTCACCCCTCCACTTT
CDR3aa: CASTQEGDAYNSPLHF

d_gene: .
v_gene: TRBV28
j_gene: TRBJ1-5
abundance: .
CDR3nt: TGTGCCAGCAGCCTAGTTAATCAGCCCCAGCATTTT
CDR3aa: CASSLVNQPQHF

d_gene: .
v_gene: TRBV10-3
j_gene: TRBJ1-2
abundance: .
CDR3nt: TGTGCCATCAGTGAGTCGACGGGGAGGGGGGCCTATGGCTACACCTTC
CDR3aa: CAISESTGRGAYGYTF

d_gene: .
v_gene: TRBV6-5
j_gene: TRBJ2-7
abundance: .
CDR3nt: TGTGCCAGCAGTTACCGAGGGGAGGGGGGGGCCTACGAGCAGTACTTC
CDR3aa: CASSYRGEGGAYEQYF

d_gene: .
v_gene: TRBV18
j_gene: TRBJ1-2
abundance: .
CDR3nt: TGTGCCAGCTCCCCCGCGGACAGAGACTATGGCTACACCTTC
CDR3aa: CASSPADRDYGYTF

d_gene: .
v_gene: TRBV19
j_gene: TRBJ1-5
abundance: .
CDR3nt: TGTGCCAGTAGTATTGATCGGGGGGCGAATCAGCCCCAGCATTTT
CDR3aa: CASSIDRGANQPQHF

d_gene: .
v_gene: TRBV7-9
j_gene: TRBJ1-5
abundance: .
CDR3nt: TGTGCCAGCAGCTTTTTACCTTTCAGGGCCCTCAATCAGCCCCAGCATTTT
CDR3aa: CASSFLPFRALNQPQHF

d_gene: TRBD1
v_gene: TRBV27
j_gene: TRBJ2-7
abundance: .
CDR3nt: TGTGCCAGCAGTCCCATTGGGAGACAGGGTGGAGACGAGCAGTACTTC
CDR3aa: CASSPIGRQGGDEQYF

d_gene: TRBD1
v_gene: TRBV7-9
j_gene: TRBJ1-2
abundance: .
CDR3nt: TGTGCCAGCAGCTTAACGGGGTACGACAGGGGAAACTATGGCTACACCTTC
CDR3aa: CASSLTGYDRGNYGYTF

d_gene: .
v_gene: TRBV9
j_gene: TRBJ2-3
abundance: .
CDR3nt: TGTGCCAGCAGCCCCGCCCCGAACCGACAGAACCGAGATACGCAGTATTTT
CDR3aa: CASSPAPNRQNRDTQYF

d_gene: .
v_gene: TRBV5-4
j_gene: TRBJ1-1
abundance: .
CDR3nt: TGTGCCAGCACCCTGGGGGGTGGTAGCACTGAAGCTTTCTTT
CDR3aa: CASTLGGGSTEAFF

d_gene: TRBD1
v_gene: TRBV4-2
j_gene: TRBJ1-2
abundance: .
CDR3nt: TGTGCCAGCAGCCAAGGGGGTCGGGACAGCCTCTATGGCTACACCTTC
CDR3aa: CASSQGGRDSLYGYTF

d_gene: .
v_gene: TRBV5-1
j_gene: TRBJ1-5
abundance: once
CDR3nt: TGCGCCAGCAGCTTTTCCGGGGAGCCCGGCCAGCCCCAGCATTTT
CDR3aa: CASSFSGEPGQPQHF